This T cell receptor (beta chain) was captured in a study of monozygotic twins with inflammatory bowel disease. TCRdb reanalyzed the 5' RACE reads, giving one entry per CDR3 protein sequence and no DNA. This sample's table has roughly 120,000 distinct CDR3 sequences. This clonotype originated in a human donor with ulcerative colitis or Crohn's disease, or a healthy co-twin of an affected twin (not recorded which). Sequenced: blood.

CDR3 region: CSAEEGRQPQHF. The chain carries TRBV20-1 and TRBJ1-5; the D call from TCRdb, TRBD1, cannot be confirmed without DNA. The CDR3 covers 12 residues. Germline V gene lookup returns CDR1 DFQATT and CDR2 SNEGSKA (reference sequence).